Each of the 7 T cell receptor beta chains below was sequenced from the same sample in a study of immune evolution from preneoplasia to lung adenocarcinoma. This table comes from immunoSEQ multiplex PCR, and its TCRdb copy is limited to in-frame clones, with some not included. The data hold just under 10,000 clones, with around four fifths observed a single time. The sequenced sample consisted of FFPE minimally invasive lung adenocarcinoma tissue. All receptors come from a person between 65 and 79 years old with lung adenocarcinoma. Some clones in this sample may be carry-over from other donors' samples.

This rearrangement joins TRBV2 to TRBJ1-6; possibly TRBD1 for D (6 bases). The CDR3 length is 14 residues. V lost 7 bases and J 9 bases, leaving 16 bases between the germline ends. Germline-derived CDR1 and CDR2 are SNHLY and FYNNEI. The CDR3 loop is CASTARDTVSPLHF. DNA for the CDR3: TGTGCCAGCACCGCGCGGGACACGGTTTCACCCCTCCACTTT.

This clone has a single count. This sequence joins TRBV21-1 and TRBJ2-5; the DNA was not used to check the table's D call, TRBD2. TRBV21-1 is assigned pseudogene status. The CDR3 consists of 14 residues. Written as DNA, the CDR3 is TGTGCCAGCAGCAAACGACTAGAGACGGAGACCCAGTACTTC. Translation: CASSKRLETETQYF.

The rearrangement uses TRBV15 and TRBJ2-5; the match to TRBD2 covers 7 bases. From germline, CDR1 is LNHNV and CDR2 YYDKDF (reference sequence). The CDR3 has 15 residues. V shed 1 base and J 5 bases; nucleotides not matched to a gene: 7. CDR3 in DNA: TGTGCCACCAGCAGAGTCCGCGGGAGTGGGGAGACCCAGTACTTC. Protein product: CATSRVRGSGETQYF. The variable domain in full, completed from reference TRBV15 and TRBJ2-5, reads DAMVIQNPRYQVTQFGKPVTLSCSQTLNHNVMYWYQQKSSQAPKLLFHYYDKDFNNEADTPDNFQSRRPNTSFCFLDIRSPGLGDTAMYLCATSRVRGSGETQYFGPGTRLLVL.

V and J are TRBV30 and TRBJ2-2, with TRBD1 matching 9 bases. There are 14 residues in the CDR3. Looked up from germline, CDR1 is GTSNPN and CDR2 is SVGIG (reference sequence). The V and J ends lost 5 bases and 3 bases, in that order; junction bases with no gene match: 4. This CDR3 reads CAWGGTGHTGELFF. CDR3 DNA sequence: TGTGCCTGGGGCGGGACAGGGCACACCGGGGAGCTGTTTTTT.

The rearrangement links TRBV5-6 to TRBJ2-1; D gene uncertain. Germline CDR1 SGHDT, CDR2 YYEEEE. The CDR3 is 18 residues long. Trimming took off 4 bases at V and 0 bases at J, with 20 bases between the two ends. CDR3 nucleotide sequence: TGTGCCAGCAGCCCAGACGCCATTCCAACGAGCTCCTACAATGAGCAGTTCTTC. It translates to CASSPDAIPTSSYNEQFF.

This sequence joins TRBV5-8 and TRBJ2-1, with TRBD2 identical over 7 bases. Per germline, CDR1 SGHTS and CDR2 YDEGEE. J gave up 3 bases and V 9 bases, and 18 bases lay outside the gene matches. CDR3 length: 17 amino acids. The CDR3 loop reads CAILKKPAGANYNEQFF. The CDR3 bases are TGTGCCATCCTGAAGAAACCCGCGGGAGCCAACTACAATGAGCAGTTCTTC.

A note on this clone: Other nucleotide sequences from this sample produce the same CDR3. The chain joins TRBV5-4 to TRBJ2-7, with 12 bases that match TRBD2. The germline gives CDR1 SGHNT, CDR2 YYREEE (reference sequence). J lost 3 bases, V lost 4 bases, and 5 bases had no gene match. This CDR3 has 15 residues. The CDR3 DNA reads TGTGCCAGCAGCGGAGGACTAGCGGGGAGCTACGAGCAGTACTTC. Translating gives CASSGGLAGSYEQYF.